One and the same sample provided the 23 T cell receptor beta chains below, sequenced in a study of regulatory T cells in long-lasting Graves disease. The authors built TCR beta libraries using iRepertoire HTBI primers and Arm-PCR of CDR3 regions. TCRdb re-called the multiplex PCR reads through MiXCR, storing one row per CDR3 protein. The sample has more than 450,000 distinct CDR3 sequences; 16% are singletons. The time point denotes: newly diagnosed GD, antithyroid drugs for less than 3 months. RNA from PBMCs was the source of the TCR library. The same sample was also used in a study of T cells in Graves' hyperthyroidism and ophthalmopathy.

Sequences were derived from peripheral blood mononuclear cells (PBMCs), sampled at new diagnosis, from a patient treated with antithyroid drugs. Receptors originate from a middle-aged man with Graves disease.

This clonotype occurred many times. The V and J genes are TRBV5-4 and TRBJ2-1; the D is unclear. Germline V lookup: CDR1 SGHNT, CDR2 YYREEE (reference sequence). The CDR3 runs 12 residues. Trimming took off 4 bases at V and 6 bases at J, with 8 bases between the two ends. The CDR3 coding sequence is TGTGCCAGCAGCGTGGTCGGCAATGAGCAGTTCTTC. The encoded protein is CASSVVGNEQFF.

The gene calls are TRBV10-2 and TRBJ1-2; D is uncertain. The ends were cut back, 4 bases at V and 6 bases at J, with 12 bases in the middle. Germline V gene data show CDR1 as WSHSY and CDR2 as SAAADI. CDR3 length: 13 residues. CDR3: CASSARYSDGYTF. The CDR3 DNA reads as TGCGCCAGCAGTGCCCGGTACAGCGATGGCTACACCTTC.

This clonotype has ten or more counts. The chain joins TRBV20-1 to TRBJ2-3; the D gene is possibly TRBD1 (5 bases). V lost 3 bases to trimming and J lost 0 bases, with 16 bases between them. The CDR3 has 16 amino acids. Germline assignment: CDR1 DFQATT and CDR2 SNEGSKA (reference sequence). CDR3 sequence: CSASIQRGPSTDTQYF. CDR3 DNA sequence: TGCAGTGCTAGCATCCAAAGGGGCCCGAGCACAGATACGCAGTATTTT.

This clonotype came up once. The CDR3 protein is CASSPQGAQGYTF. As DNA, the CDR3 is TGTGCCAGCAGTCCGCAGGGGGCGCAGGGCTACACCTTC. The rearrangement uses TRBV12-3 or TRBV12-4 and TRBJ1-2, with TRBD1 matching 8 bases. This CDR3 has 13 residues. The V and J ends lost 5 bases and 8 bases, in that order; junction bases with no gene match: 7.

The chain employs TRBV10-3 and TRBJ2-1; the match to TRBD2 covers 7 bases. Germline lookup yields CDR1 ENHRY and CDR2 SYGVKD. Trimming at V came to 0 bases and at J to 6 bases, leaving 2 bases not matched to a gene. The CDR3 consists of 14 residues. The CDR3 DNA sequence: TGTGCCATCAGTGAGTCGGGGGGGGGCAATGAGCAGTTCTTC. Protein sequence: CAISESGGGNEQFF.

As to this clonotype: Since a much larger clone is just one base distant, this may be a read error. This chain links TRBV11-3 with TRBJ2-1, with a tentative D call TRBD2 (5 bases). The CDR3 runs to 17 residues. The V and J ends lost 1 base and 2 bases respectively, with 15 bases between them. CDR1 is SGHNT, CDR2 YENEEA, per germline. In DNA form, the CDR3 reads TGTGCCAGCAGCTTAGGCCAATGGACTGGCCCCTACAATGAGCAGTTCTTC. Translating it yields CASSLGQWTGPYNEQFF.

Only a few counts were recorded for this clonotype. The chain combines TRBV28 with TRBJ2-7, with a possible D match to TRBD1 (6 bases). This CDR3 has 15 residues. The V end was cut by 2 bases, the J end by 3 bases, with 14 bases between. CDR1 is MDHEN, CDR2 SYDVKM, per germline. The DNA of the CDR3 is TGTGCCAGCAGTTTAAGGCCCAGCAGGGGCTACGAGCAGTACTTC. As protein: CASSLRPSRGYEQYF.

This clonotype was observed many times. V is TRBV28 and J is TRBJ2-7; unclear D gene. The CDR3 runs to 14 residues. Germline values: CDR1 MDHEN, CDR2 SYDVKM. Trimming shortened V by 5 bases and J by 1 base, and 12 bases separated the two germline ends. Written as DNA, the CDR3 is TGTGCCAGCAGTCCTCCCCGCAGTTCCTACGAGCAGTACTTC. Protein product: CASSPPRSSYEQYF.

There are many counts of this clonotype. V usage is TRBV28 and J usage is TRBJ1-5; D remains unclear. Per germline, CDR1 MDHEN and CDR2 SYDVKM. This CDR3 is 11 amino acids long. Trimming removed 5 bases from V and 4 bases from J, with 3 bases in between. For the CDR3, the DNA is TGTGCCAGCAGTCCAAATCAGCCCCAGCATTTT. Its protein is CASSPNQPQHF.

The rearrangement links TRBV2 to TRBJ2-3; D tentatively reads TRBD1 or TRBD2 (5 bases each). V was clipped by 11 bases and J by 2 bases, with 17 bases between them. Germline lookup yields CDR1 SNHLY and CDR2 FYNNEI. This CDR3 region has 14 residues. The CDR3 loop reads CAVREHTLTDTQYF. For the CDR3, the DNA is TGTGCCGTCAGGGAGCACACTCTCACAGATACGCAGTATTTT.

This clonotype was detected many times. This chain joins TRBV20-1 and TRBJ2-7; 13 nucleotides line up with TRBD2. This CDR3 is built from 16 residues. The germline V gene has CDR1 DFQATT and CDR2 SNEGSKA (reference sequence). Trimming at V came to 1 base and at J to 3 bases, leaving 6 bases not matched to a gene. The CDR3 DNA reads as TGCAGTGCTAGAGTCCCACGACTAGCGGGAGGCTACGAGCAGTACTTC. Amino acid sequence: CSARVPRLAGGYEQYF.

The chain's CDR3 is CAGGDRSPYEQYF. DNA of the CDR3: TGTGCCGGCGGGGACAGGAGTCCCTACGAGCAGTACTTC. This rearrangement joins TRBV28 to TRBJ2-7; 8 bases line up with TRBD1. The ends lost 11 bases at V and 2 bases at J; junction bases unmatched: 8. This CDR3 has 13 amino acids. Germline CDR1 is MDHEN and CDR2 is SYDVKM.

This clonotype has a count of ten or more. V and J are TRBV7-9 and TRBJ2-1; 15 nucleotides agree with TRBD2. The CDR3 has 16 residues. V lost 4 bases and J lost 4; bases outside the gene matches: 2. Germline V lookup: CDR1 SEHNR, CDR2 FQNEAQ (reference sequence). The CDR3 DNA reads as TGTGCCAGCAGCTATGGGACTAGCGGGGGGTACAATGAGCAGTTCTTC. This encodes CASSYGTSGGYNEQFF.

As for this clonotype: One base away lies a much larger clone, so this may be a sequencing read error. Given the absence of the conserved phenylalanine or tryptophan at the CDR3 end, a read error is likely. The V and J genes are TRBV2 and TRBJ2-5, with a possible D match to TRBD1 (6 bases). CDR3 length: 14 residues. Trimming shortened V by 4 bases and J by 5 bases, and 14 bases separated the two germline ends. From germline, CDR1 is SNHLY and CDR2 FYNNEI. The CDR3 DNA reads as TGTGCCAGCAGTGTCTTGGGGGCGGGCGAGACCCAGTACTCC. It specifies CASSVLGAGETQYS.

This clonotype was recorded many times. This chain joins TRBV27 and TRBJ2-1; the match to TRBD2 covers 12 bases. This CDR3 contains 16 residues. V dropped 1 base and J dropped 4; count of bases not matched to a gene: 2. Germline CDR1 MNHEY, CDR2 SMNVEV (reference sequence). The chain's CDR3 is CASSLWTSGKYNEQFF. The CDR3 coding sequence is TGTGCCAGCAGTTTATGGACTAGCGGGAAATACAATGAGCAGTTCTTC.

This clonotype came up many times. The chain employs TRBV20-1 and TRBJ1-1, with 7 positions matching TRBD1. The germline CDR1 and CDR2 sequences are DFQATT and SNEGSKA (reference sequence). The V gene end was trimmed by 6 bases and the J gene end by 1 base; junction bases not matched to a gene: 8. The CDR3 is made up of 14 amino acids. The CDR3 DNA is TGCAGTGCCCCGATCGGACAGGCGAACACTGAAGCTTTCTTT. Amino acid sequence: CSAPIGQANTEAFF.

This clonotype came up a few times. This chain's CDR3 is CASSLRQGSQPQHF. The CDR3 coding sequence is TGTGCCAGCAGTTTAAGGCAGGGAAGTCAGCCCCAGCATTTT. The chain is built from TRBV28 and TRBJ1-5; a possible D gene is TRBD1 (5 bases). The CDR3 totals 14 residues. Trimming removed 2 bases from V and 6 bases from J, with 11 bases in between. Germline V gives CDR1 MDHEN, CDR2 SYDVKM.

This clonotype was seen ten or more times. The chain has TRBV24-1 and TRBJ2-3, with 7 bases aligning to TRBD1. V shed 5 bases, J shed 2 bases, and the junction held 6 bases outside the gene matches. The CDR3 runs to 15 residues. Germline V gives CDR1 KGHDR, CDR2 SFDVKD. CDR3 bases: TGTGCCACCAGTGGTGGGACAGAGAACACAGATACGCAGTATTTT. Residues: CATSGGTENTDTQYF.

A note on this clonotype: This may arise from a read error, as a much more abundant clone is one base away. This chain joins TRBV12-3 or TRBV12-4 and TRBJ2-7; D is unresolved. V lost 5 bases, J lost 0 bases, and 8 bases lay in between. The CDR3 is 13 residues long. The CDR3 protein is CASSGRSSYEQYF. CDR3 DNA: TGTGCCAGCAGTGGCAGGAGCTCCTACGAGCAGTACTTC.

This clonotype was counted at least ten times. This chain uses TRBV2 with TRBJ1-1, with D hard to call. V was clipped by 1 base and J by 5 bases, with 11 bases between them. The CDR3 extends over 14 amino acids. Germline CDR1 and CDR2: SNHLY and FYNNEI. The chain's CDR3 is CASSEGRSGTEAFF. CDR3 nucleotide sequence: TGTGCCAGCAGTGAAGGTCGATCGGGGACTGAAGCTTTCTTT. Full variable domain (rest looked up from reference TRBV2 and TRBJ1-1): EPEVTQTPSHQVTQMGQEVILRCVPISNHLYFYWYRQILGQKVEFLVSFYNNEISEKSEIFDDQFSVERPDGSNFTLKIRSTKLEDSAMYFCASSEGRSGTEAFFGQGTRLTVV.

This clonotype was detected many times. DNA of the CDR3: TGTGCCAGCAGTGAAGCGTCGGGCCCTCAGGCCGATACGCAGTATTTT. It specifies CASSEASGPQADTQYF. The chain carries TRBV2 and TRBJ2-3; D unresolved. The germline V and J ends were trimmed by 0 bases and 6 bases, with 16 bases remaining between them. The CDR3 loop spans 16 amino acids. Germline CDR1 reads SNHLY; CDR2 reads FYNNEI.

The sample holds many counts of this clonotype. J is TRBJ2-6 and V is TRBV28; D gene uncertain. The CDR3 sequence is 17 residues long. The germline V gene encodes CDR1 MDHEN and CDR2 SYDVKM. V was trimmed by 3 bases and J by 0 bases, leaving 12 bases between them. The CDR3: CASSFRSGFSGANVLTF. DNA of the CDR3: TGTGCCAGCAGTTTTAGGTCGGGCTTCTCTGGGGCCAACGTCCTGACTTTC. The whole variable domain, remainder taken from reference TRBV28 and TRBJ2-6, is DVKVTQSSRYLVKRTGEKVFLECVQDMDHENMFWYRQDPGLGLRLIYFSYDVKMKEKGDIPEGYSVSREKKERFSLILESASTNQTSMYLCASSFRSGFSGANVLTFGAGSRLTVL.

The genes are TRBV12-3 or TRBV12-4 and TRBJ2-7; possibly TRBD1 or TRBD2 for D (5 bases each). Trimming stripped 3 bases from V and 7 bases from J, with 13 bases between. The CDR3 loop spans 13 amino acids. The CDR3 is CASSFRDPEEQYF. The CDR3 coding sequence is TGTGCCAGCAGTTTTAGGGACCCTGAGGAGCAGTACTTC.